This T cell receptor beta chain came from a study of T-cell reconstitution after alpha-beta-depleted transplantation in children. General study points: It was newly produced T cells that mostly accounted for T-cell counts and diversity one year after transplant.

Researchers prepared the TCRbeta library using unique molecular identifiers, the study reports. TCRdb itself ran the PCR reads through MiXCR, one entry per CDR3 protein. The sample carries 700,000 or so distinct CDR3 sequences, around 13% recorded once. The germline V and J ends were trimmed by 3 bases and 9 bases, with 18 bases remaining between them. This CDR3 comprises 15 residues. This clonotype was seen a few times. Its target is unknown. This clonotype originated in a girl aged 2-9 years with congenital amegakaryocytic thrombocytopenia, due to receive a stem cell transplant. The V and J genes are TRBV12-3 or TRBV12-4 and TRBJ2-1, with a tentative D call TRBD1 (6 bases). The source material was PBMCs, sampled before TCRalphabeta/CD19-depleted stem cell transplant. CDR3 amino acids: CASSFSWGRWGEQFF. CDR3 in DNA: TGTGCCAGCAGTTTCTCGTGGGGGCGGTGGGGTGAGCAGTTCTTC.